This T cell receptor beta chain was observed in a study of CD8 T cells in Susac syndrome. Study results and caveats: As the study acknowledged, the number of individuals who were part of its TCR sequencing and HLA analysis was relatively small.

Concerning this clonotype itself: The antigen remains unidentified.

After extraction with the RNeasy kit, roughly 0.45 to 1 ug of the RNA was reverse transcribed using random hexamers. MiXCR, run by TCRdb on the immunoSEQ multiplex PCR reads, gives a single entry per CDR3 protein. The table includes about 200,000 distinct CDR3 sequences, about 95% detected once. V lost 3 bases to trimming and J lost 3 bases; unmatched junction nucleotides: 9. Germline V gene lookup returns CDR1 SQVTM and CDR2 ANQGSEA. This CDR3 contains 15 residues. The sequence came from a human donor with multiple sclerosis. The sequenced material came from CD4+ T cells from PBMCs. This chain uses TRBV29-1 with TRBJ2-3; 7 bases are shared with TRBD1. In DNA form, the CDR3 reads TGCAGCGTTGAGGGCAGGGGGAAGGTGACAGATACGCAGTATTTT. It translates to CSVEGRGKVTDTQYF.